The 28 T cell receptor beta chains presented below share a single source sample, sequenced in a study of technical replicates of blood from a few donors. Using immunoSEQ multiplex PCR, the repertoire was profiled, and TCRdb retains in-frame clones only, with some absent. This sample has approximately 95,000 clones, with about 95% found just once. The material sequenced was T cells isolated from PBMCs. Source of these receptors: a human donor in good health.

V and J are TRBV14 and TRBJ2-1; 9 bases are shared with TRBD2. V lost 0 bases, J lost 9 bases, and 6 bases stayed unmatched. This CDR3 contains 15 residues. Germline V gene sequence: CDR1 SGHDN, CDR2 FVKESK. The CDR3 bases are TGTGCCAGCAGCCAAGATCTCGGGCGGGAGGGTGAGCAGTTCTTC. It specifies CASSQDLGREGEQFF.

V gene TRBV27 combines with J gene TRBJ1-2; TRBD1 is a possible D gene (6 bases). The ends were cut back, 8 bases at V and 7 bases at J, with 17 bases in the middle. CDR3 length equals 13 residues. In germline, CDR1 is MNHEY, CDR2 SMNVEV (reference sequence). The CDR3 nucleotides read TGTGCCAGCTGTAAATCAGGGGATTCTGGCTACACCTTC. The encoded protein is CASCKSGDSGYTF.

The chain combines TRBV25-1 with TRBJ2-3; 7 nucleotides align to TRBD2. V lost 2 bases and J lost 1; bases outside the gene matches: 12. This CDR3 has 18 amino acids. Germline values: CDR1 MGHDK, CDR2 SYGVNS. For the CDR3, the DNA is TGTGCCAGCAGTGAAGAAGTGACTAGCCATTTTGGCACAGATACGCAGTATTTT. Its translation: CASSEEVTSHFGTDTQYF. Complete variable domain (other parts from reference TRBV25-1 and TRBJ2-3): EADIYQTPRYLVIGTGKKITLECSQTMGHDKMYWYQQDPGMELHLIHYSYGVNSTEKGDLSSESTVSRIRTEHFPLTLESARPSHTSQYLCASSEEVTSHFGTDTQYFGPGTRLTVL.

The genes are TRBV29-1 and TRBJ1-5, with 7 bases identical to TRBD1. The V gene end was trimmed by 1 base and the J gene end by 5 bases; junction bases not matched to a gene: 2. Germline CDR1 SQVTM, CDR2 ANQGSEA. The CDR3 consists of 13 residues. The CDR3 DNA reads as TGCAGCGTTGAAGGAGGGGGCGATCAGCCCCAGCATTTT. This codes for CSVEGGGDQPQHF.

This chain uses TRBV4-1 with TRBJ2-1; perhaps TRBD1 as D (6 bases). Germline V gene lookup returns CDR1 MGHRA and CDR2 YSYEKL. Trimming took off 6 bases at V and 0 bases at J, with 12 bases between the two ends. The CDR3 totals 15 residues. Here the CDR3 reads CASRPRQDSYNEQFF. CDR3 coding DNA: TGCGCCAGCAGGCCTCGACAGGACTCCTACAATGAGCAGTTCTTC.

This chain uses TRBV1 with TRBJ2-7; TRBD2 is the table's D call and was not checked against the DNA. TRBV1 is annotated as a pseudogene. The CDR3 runs to 15 residues. The CDR3: CTSSPESSGSYEQYF. The CDR3 nucleotides read TGCACCAGCAGCCCCGAATCTAGCGGGAGTTACGAGCAGTACTTC.

Written as DNA, the CDR3 is TGCAGCGTTGAAGGACAGAGCTCTGGGGCCAACGTCCTGACTTTC. It codes for CSVEGQSSGANVLTF. The chain combines TRBV29-1 with TRBJ2-6, with D perhaps TRBD1 (5 bases). The CDR3 consists of 15 residues. Trimming pared 1 base from V and 0 bases from J, leaving 7 bases between. The germline V gene has CDR1 SQVTM and CDR2 ANQGSEA.

This clone was picked up a small number of times. The rearrangement uses TRBV11-2 and TRBJ2-7, with a possible D match to TRBD2 (6 bases). Trimming stripped 4 bases from V and 3 bases from J, with 10 bases between. CDR1 is SGHAT, CDR2 FQNNGV, per germline. The CDR3 consists of 13 residues. The CDR3 loop reads CASSSGLYYEQYF. CDR3 in DNA: TGTGCCAGCAGCTCGGGACTCTACTACGAGCAGTACTTC.

This chain joins TRBV10-2 and TRBJ2-5; D is ambiguous. Germline values: CDR1 WSHSY, CDR2 SAAADI. The CDR3 covers 17 residues. The germline V and J ends were trimmed by 8 bases and 0 bases, with 22 bases remaining between them. In DNA, the CDR3 is TGCGCCAGCTCACCGTTTGAGGTCGGATTGTACCAAGAGACCCAGTACTTC. It encodes CASSPFEVGLYQETQYF.

The chain carries TRBV28 and TRBJ1-1; 7 bases fit TRBD1. The germline CDR1 and CDR2 sequences are MDHEN and SYDVKM. The V gene end was trimmed by 2 bases and the J gene end by 11 bases; junction bases not matched to a gene: 8. The CDR3 has 13 residues. The CDR3 bases are TGTGCCAGCAGTTTAGAGGTATTAGGGGGCGCTTTCTTT. This gives the protein CASSLEVLGGAFF.

V is TRBV5-4 and J is TRBJ2-5, with TRBD2 matching 8 bases. CDR3 length equals 14 residues. Looked up from germline, CDR1 is SGHNT and CDR2 is YYREEE (reference sequence). V shed 0 bases, J shed 7 bases, and the junction held 5 bases outside the gene matches. The CDR3: CASSLDSGSGTQYF. The CDR3 DNA reads TGTGCCAGCAGCTTGGACAGCGGGAGCGGGACCCAGTACTTC.

The chain combines TRBV30 with TRBJ2-7; 13 positions agree with TRBD2. The CDR3 runs 14 residues. V lost 3 bases to trimming and J lost 7 bases; unmatched junction nucleotides: 6. Germline CDR1 is GTSNPN and CDR2 is SVGIG (reference sequence). For the CDR3, the DNA is TGTGCCTGGAGGGGGACTAGCGGGATAGGTGAGCAGTACTTC. It is translated as CAWRGTSGIGEQYF.

Details on this clone: The same CDR3 can be traced to other DNA sequences in this sample. The rearrangement links TRBV5-1 to TRBJ1-5; D is unclear. Germline loops: CDR1 SGHRS, CDR2 YFSETQ. V was cut by 4 bases and J by 4 bases, with 15 bases left in between. CDR3 length: 15 residues. In DNA form, the CDR3 reads TGCGCCAGCAGCAGTGACGGAGTTAGTAATCAGCCCCAGCATTTT. Its protein product is CASSSDGVSNQPQHF.

This chain uses TRBV9 with TRBJ2-1, with 9 bases aligning to TRBD1. V lost 3 bases, J lost 2 bases, and 3 bases stayed unmatched. The CDR3 loop spans 15 amino acids. The germline gives CDR1 SGDLS, CDR2 YYNGEE. The CDR3 sequence: CASSARTGAYNEQFF. CDR3 coding DNA: TGTGCCAGCAGCGCGAGGACAGGGGCCTACAATGAGCAGTTCTTC.

V usage is TRBV11-3 and J usage is TRBJ2-2; unclear D gene. Germline loops: CDR1 SGHNT, CDR2 YENEEA. V shed 1 base and J shed 4 bases, with 4 bases lying between them. The CDR3 covers 13 residues. This CDR3 reads CASSLGVTGELFF. CDR3 bases: TGTGCCAGCAGCTTAGGAGTCACCGGGGAGCTGTTTTTT. The full variable domain, in which reference TRBV11-3 and TRBJ2-2 provide the parts outside the CDR3, is EAGVVQSPRYKIIEKKQPVAFWCNPISGHNTLYWYLQNLGQGPELLIRYENEEAVDDSQLPKDRFSAERLKGVDSTLKIQPAELGDSAVYLCASSLGVTGELFFGEGSRLTVL.

The chain carries TRBV9 and TRBJ2-1, with 10 bases aligning to TRBD2. Trimming removed 4 bases from V and 5 bases from J; junction bases left unmatched: 9. The germline V gene encodes CDR1 SGDLS and CDR2 YYNGEE. The CDR3 is 16 amino acids. The CDR3 region has the DNA TGTGCCAGCAGCCACCCTGCTAGCGGGGGCAACAATGAGCAGTTCTTC. It codes for CASSHPASGGNNEQFF. The complete variable domain, with remaining parts taken from reference TRBV9 and TRBJ2-1, reads DSGVTQTPKHLITATGQRVTLRCSPRSGDLSVYWYQQSLDQGLQFLIQYYNGEERAKGNILERFSAQQFPDLHSELNLSSLELGDSALYFCASSHPASGGNNEQFFGPGTRLTVL.

The V gene is TRBV7-8, the J gene TRBJ2-1; 7 bases line up with TRBD2. The trim removed 3 bases at V and 5 bases at J, leaving 7 bases unmatched. Germline V gives CDR1 SGHVS, CDR2 FQNEAQ. This CDR3 spans 15 amino acids. In nucleotides, the CDR3 is TGTGCCAGCAGCTTCGAACGGGAGGTCCACAATGAGCAGTTCTTC. Amino acids: CASSFEREVHNEQFF.

The chain uses TRBV4-3 and TRBJ2-1, with 7 bases identical to TRBD2. Germline lookup yields CDR1 LGHNA and CDR2 YSLEER. Losses at the gene ends were 2 bases for V and 2 bases for J; bases not matched to a gene: 6. CDR3 length equals 16 residues. CDR3 DNA: TGCGCCAGCAGCCAATCACCTAGCGGCGCCTACAATGAGCAGTTCTTC. This codes for CASSQSPSGAYNEQFF.

This clone was observed once. V usage is TRBV6-1 and J usage is TRBJ2-7; D possibly corresponds to TRBD2 (5 bases). The V and J ends lost 5 bases and 4 bases respectively, with 9 bases between them. Per germline, CDR1 MNHNS and CDR2 SASEGT. The CDR3 has 12 amino acids. CDR3 nucleotide sequence: TGTGCCAGCAGTAGAGGGAAATACGAGCAGTACTTC. It is translated as CASSRGKYEQYF.

The chain employs TRBV19 and TRBJ2-7; TRBD2 aligns across 7 bases. V was pared by 3 bases and J by 0 bases, with 2 bases of the junction left unmatched. Germline V CDR1 and CDR2: LNHDA, SQIVND (reference sequence). The CDR3 is 14 amino acids. The CDR3 region is CASSIGGSSYEQYF. The CDR3 DNA is TGTGCCAGTAGTATCGGCGGGAGCTCCTACGAGCAGTACTTC.

The rearrangement links TRBV14 to TRBJ1-2; D is unclear. CDR1 and CDR2 from the germline V gene are SGHDN and FVKESK. The germline V and J ends were trimmed by 0 bases and 4 bases, with 9 bases remaining between them. This CDR3 is 14 amino acids long. The CDR3 DNA is TGTGCCAGCAGCCAAGAATTCGGGGTCTATGGCTACACCTTC. As protein: CASSQEFGVYGYTF.

This rearrangement joins TRBV5-1 to TRBJ2-1, with unresolved D. CDR1 is SGHRS and CDR2 is YFSETQ in the germline V gene. Trimming took 5 bases from V and 6 from J, leaving 9 bases between them. The CDR3 is 12 amino acids. The CDR3 here is CASRPSSNEQFF. The CDR3, as DNA: TGCGCCAGCAGACCAAGCTCCAATGAGCAGTTCTTC.

The rearrangement joins TRBV11-2 to TRBJ2-7, with 7 bases that match TRBD2. Losses at the gene ends were 3 bases for V and 5 bases for J; bases not matched to a gene: 13. CDR3 size: 16 residues. The germline gives CDR1 SGHAT, CDR2 FQNNGV. This CDR3 is CASSFMIAGGSHEQYF. CDR3 DNA sequence: TGTGCCAGCAGCTTTATGATAGCGGGTGGATCCCACGAGCAGTACTTC. Looking up the rest from reference TRBV11-2 and TRBJ2-7 gives the full variable domain: EAGVAQSPRYKIIEKRQSVAFWCNPISGHATLYWYQQILGQGPKLLIQFQNNGVVDDSQLPKDRFSAERLKGVDSTLKIQPAKLEDSAVYLCASSFMIAGGSHEQYFGPGTRLTVT.

J is TRBJ2-7 and V is TRBV5-1; D might be TRBD1 (5 bases). The CDR3 has 14 residues. Trimming took 4 bases from V and 1 from J, leaving 12 bases between them. Germline CDR1 reads SGHRS; CDR2 reads YFSETQ. The CDR3: CASSPTANSYEQYF. CDR3 nucleotide sequence: TGCGCCAGCAGCCCGACAGCGAATTCCTACGAGCAGTACTTC.

The V call is TRBV5-1, the J call TRBJ2-3; TRBD1 might be the D (5 bases). V was clipped by 0 bases and J by 2 bases, with 7 bases between them. The germline CDR1 and CDR2 sequences are SGHRS and YFSETQ. The CDR3 extends over 14 amino acids. The DNA for the CDR3 is TGCGCCAGCAGCTTGGGACAGTACACAGATACGCAGTATTTT. Translation: CASSLGQYTDTQYF.

The V call is TRBV6-1, the J call TRBJ2-1; TRBD2 matches at 14 bases. The CDR3 runs 18 residues. V lost 4 bases, J lost 4 bases, and 9 bases stayed unmatched. The germline V gene has CDR1 MNHNS and CDR2 SASEGT. CDR3 region: CASSVGRTSGRTYNEQFF. The CDR3 bases are TGTGCCAGCAGTGTTGGCCGGACTAGCGGGAGGACATACAATGAGCAGTTCTTC.

The genes are TRBV19 and TRBJ2-5; possible D gene TRBD1, 6 bases. Germline values: CDR1 LNHDA, CDR2 SQIVND (reference sequence). Trimming took off 6 bases at V and 5 bases at J, with 16 bases between the two ends. This CDR3 contains 14 residues. CDR3 DNA sequence: TGTGCCAGTAGCATCGACAGGCATGTGGAGACCCAGTACTTC. Translation: CASSIDRHVETQYF.

The chain joins TRBV7-2 to TRBJ1-2; D not certain. The CDR3 runs to 15 residues. Germline CDR1 is SGHTA and CDR2 is FQGNSA. V was pared by 1 base and J by 0 bases, with 9 bases between. The CDR3 sequence is CASSLDVQANYGYTF. Written as DNA, the CDR3 is TGTGCCAGCAGCTTAGACGTCCAGGCTAACTATGGCTACACCTTC.